This T cell receptor (beta chain) originates from a study of T cells in Graves' hyperthyroidism and ophthalmopathy. The overall study: Peripheral blood was taken when the disease was first diagnosed, before any treatment began. Points from the study as a whole: Ophthalmopathy was separated from stable hyperthyroidism by a 13 V-J model.

This clonotype was picked up many times. Its antigen is unknown. Amplification targeted TCR beta CDR3 regions from RNA transcripts. RT-PCR in the first round (using the HTBI primer set) targeted the TCR CDR3. One entry per CDR3 protein, called by TCRdb with MiXCR from the multiplex PCR reads. The table has a few hundred thousand distinct CDR3 sequences, around 14% seen once. The CDR3 is made up of 15 amino acids. V was clipped by 3 bases and J by 4 bases; unmatched bases: 6. Germline CDR1 and CDR2: MNHEY and SMNVEV (reference sequence). Each patient was aged 18 to 65 and had newly diagnosed hyperthyroidism of under 2 months' duration. PBMCs stemmed from about 9.7 ml fresh peripheral blood.

Material for sequencing was blood. The chain joins TRBV27 to TRBJ2-1, with 7 nucleotides matching TRBD1. The receptor was derived from a woman aged 30 to 39 with Graves' hyperthyroidism that later progressed to Graves' ophthalmopathy. The CDR3 coding sequence is TGTGCCAGCAGTTTTGACAGGGCCCTATACAATGAGCAGTTCTTC. Translating it yields CASSFDRALYNEQFF.